This T cell receptor beta chain was captured in a study of OX40 agonist ivuxolimab in advanced cancers. Turning to the study itself: Those treated in dose escalation had hepatocellular carcinoma, melanoma, renal cell cancer or head and neck cancer. Whole-study findings and limits: Near-lowest levels of clonal expansion characterized partial responders at 0.1-3.0 mg/kg.

With regard to this clone: As yet, its antigen is unknown.

This table comes from immunoSEQ multiplex PCR, and its TCRdb copy is limited to in-frame clones, with some not included. The sample lists tens of thousands of clones, about 89% occurring once. The clonotype originates from an adult with an advanced solid tumor such as melanoma, head and neck, liver or kidney cancer. Source: CD4+ or CD8+ T cells sorted from blood, taken in a trial of the OX40 agonist ivuxolimab.

DNA of the CDR3: TGTGCCAGCTCACCAGTGGGACACCAGAGAGGAGATACGCAGTATTTT. Encoded protein: CASSPVGHQRGDTQYF. The chain uses TRBV18 and TRBJ2-3; D may be TRBD1 (6 bases). The V end lost 2 bases, the J end lost 5 bases, and 17 bases lay between the germline ends. Germline values: CDR1 KGHSH, CDR2 LQKENI. There are 16 residues in the CDR3.